What follows are 24 T cell receptor beta chains derived from one specimen sequenced in a study of blood T cell repertoires in COVID-19. Clones were sequenced by immunoSEQ multiplex PCR, and TCRdb holds only the in-frame ones, with some missing. The sample records 360,000 or so clones, around nine tenths being singletons. The source material was PBMCs or T cells enriched from blood (not recorded which). These receptors all stem from a woman aged 25 to 45 who had recovered from COVID-19.

The chain employs TRBV7-8 and TRBJ1-5; D might be TRBD1 (5 bases). CDR3 length: 17 amino acids. Deletions cut 0 bases from V and 2 bases from J, with 14 bases between. CDR1 and CDR2 from the germline V gene are SGHVS and FQNEAQ. CDR3 residues: CASSLALGEGGNQPQHF. In DNA, the CDR3 is TGTGCCAGCAGCTTAGCCTTGGGGGAGGGAGGCAATCAGCCCCAGCATTTT.

The chain is built from TRBV28 and TRBJ2-7, with D perhaps matching TRBD1 (5 bases). Trimming stripped 8 bases from V and 0 bases from J, with 11 bases between. The germline gives CDR1 MDHEN, CDR2 SYDVKM. The CDR3 totals 13 residues. The CDR3 loop reads CASLDSSSYEQYF. CDR3 nucleotides: TGTGCCAGCCTTGACAGTAGCTCCTACGAGCAGTACTTC.

The CDR3: CASTYGGEETQYF. The CDR3 DNA reads TGTGCCAGCACCTACGGGGGGGAAGAGACCCAGTACTTC. The chain has TRBV5-5 and TRBJ2-5; TRBD2 aligns across 8 bases. The J segment lost 3 bases and the V segment lost 6 bases, leaving 4 bases of the junction unmatched. Per the germline V gene, CDR1 is SGHKS and CDR2 is YYEKEE (reference sequence). This CDR3 spans 13 amino acids.

This rearrangement joins TRBV11-2 to TRBJ1-2, with 7 positions matching TRBD1. CDR3 length: 13 amino acids. Germline V gene data show CDR1 as SGHAT and CDR2 as FQNNGV. V gave up 5 bases and J gave up 7 bases; unmatched junction bases: 7. CDR3 in amino acids: CASSIRGRSGYTF. As DNA, the CDR3 is TGTGCCAGCAGCATAAGGGGGCGATCTGGCTACACCTTC.

V is TRBV12-3 or TRBV12-4 and J is TRBJ2-5; D gene uncertain. The V end lost 8 bases, the J end lost 0 bases, and 4 bases lay between the germline ends. This CDR3 spans 11 amino acids. CDR3 residues: CASGNQETQYF. The DNA of the CDR3 is TGTGCCAGCGGCAACCAAGAGACCCAGTACTTC.

This clone was seen only once. The V gene is TRBV6-1, the J gene TRBJ2-7; 7 nucleotides agree with TRBD2. CDR3 size: 16 residues. The V gene's germline CDR1 is MNHNS and CDR2 SASEGT. The ends lost 0 bases at V and 4 bases at J; junction bases unmatched: 9. This CDR3 reads CASSEAATGGSYEQYF. The DNA of the CDR3 is TGTGCCAGCAGTGAAGCGGCGACGGGGGGATCTTACGAGCAGTACTTC.

CDR3 amino acids: CASSPLAGVYSDTQYF. CDR3 nucleotide sequence: TGTGCCAGCAGCCCCTTAGCGGGAGTATACTCAGATACGCAGTATTTT. V gene TRBV3-1 (or the pseudogene TRBV3-2) combines with J gene TRBJ2-3; 9 positions agree with TRBD2. Trimming removed 4 bases from V and 4 bases from J; junction bases left unmatched: 9. Germline CDR1 reads LGHDT; CDR2 reads YNNKEL (reference sequence). The CDR3 totals 16 residues.

The chain is built from TRBV15 and TRBJ1-4; maybe TRBD1 (6 bases). Germline V lookup: CDR1 LNHNV, CDR2 YYDKDF (reference sequence). V lost 3 bases to trimming and J lost 14 bases, with 19 bases between them. This CDR3 has 14 amino acids. The CDR3 nucleotides read TGTGCCACCAGCAGTAGTTCCGACAGGAACTCGCTGTTTTTT. It yields the protein CATSSSSDRNSLFF.

The sample holds one count of this clone. Germline and junction disagree at one end, which may indicate a read error. V gene TRBV19 combines with J gene TRBJ2-3; 9 bases are shared with TRBD2. CDR3 length: 12 residues. Germline CDR1 is LNHDA and CDR2 is SQIVND (reference sequence). The CDR3 coding sequence is TGTGCCAGTAGTTTAAGCGGGGGGACGCGGTATTTT. Protein sequence: CASSLSGGTRYF.

This CDR3 reads CSAIGQAEAFF. In DNA form, the CDR3 reads TGCAGTGCTATTGGACAGGCTGAAGCTTTCTTT. This rearrangement joins TRBV20-1 to TRBJ1-1; 7 bases fit TRBD1. Looked up from germline, CDR1 is DFQATT and CDR2 is SNEGSKA (reference sequence). This CDR3 has 11 amino acids. J lost 6 bases, V lost 4 bases, and 2 bases had no gene match.

This CDR3 is CASSQTVSNQPQHF. CDR3 DNA: TGTGCCAGCAGCCAAACGGTAAGCAATCAGCCCCAGCATTTT. This rearrangement joins TRBV16 to TRBJ1-5; D is uncertain. Trimming cost V 2 bases and J 1 base, with 6 bases left between them. The CDR3 contains 14 residues. Per the germline V gene, CDR1 is KGHSY and CDR2 is FQNENV.

CDR3 sequence (DNA): TGTGCCACCGCTCCCTGGGGGTCTCCGCGGGGCACTGAAGCTTTCTTT. Translating it yields CATAPWGSPRGTEAFF. The genes are TRBV19 and TRBJ1-1, with a weak D call TRBD1 (5 bases). Germline-derived CDR1 and CDR2 are LNHDA and SQIVND (reference sequence). The ends were cut back, 10 bases at V and 4 bases at J, with 25 bases in the middle. The CDR3 has 16 residues.

J is TRBJ1-4 and V is TRBV6-2 or TRBV6-3; TRBD1 might be the D (6 bases). This CDR3 region has 16 residues. Germline CDR1 and CDR2: MNHEY and SVGEGT. Trimming took 2 bases from V and 3 from J, leaving 13 bases between them. CDR3 sequence: CASSYPRQVPNEKLFF. CDR3 in DNA: TGTGCCAGCAGTTACCCGAGACAGGTCCCTAATGAAAAACTGTTTTTT.

The V call is TRBV7-2, the J call TRBJ1-2; 9 bases agree with TRBD1. Germline loops: CDR1 SGHTA, CDR2 FQGNSA. The V gene end was trimmed by 5 bases and the J gene end by 6 bases; junction bases not matched to a gene: 7. This CDR3 is 14 amino acids long. The CDR3 DNA is TGTGCCAGCAGCCGTTTCCGGACAGGGGATGGCTACACCTTC. Encoded protein: CASSRFRTGDGYTF.

This sequence joins TRBV19 and TRBJ1-5; TRBD1 matches at 8 bases. Looked up from germline, CDR1 is LNHDA and CDR2 is SQIVND (reference sequence). J was trimmed by 11 bases and V by 3 bases; bases with no gene match: 6. CDR3 length: 13 residues. The CDR3 DNA is TGTGCCAGTAGTATCTCAGGGGGCGAGGCCCAGCATTTT. Translation: CASSISGGEAQHF.

This clone was recorded once. This rearrangement joins TRBV6-5 to TRBJ2-3; a possible D gene is TRBD1 (5 bases). Trimming took 2 bases from V and 2 from J, leaving 11 bases between them. The CDR3 loop spans 15 amino acids. Germline lookup yields CDR1 MNHEY and CDR2 SVGAGI. CDR3 sequence reads: CASSYGATATDTQYF. In nucleotides, the CDR3 is TGTGCCAGCAGTTACGGGGCTACGGCCACAGATACGCAGTATTTT.

This sequence joins TRBV2 and TRBJ1-2; 8 bases fit TRBD1. V lost 4 bases and J lost 7; bases outside the gene matches: 14. This CDR3 spans 16 amino acids. Germline V gene data show CDR1 as SNHLY and CDR2 as FYNNEI. The CDR3, as DNA: TGTGCCAGCAGTGCTATACAGAGACAGGGGTTACTTGGCTACACCTTC. It specifies CASSAIQRQGLLGYTF.

This clone came up once. The chain has TRBV6-2 or TRBV6-3 and TRBJ2-5; D possibly corresponds to TRBD2 (5 bases). V lost 5 bases, J lost 3 bases, and 10 bases lay in between. This CDR3 is 13 amino acids long. Germline V CDR1 and CDR2: MNHEY, SVGEGT. The CDR3: CASSLPGKETQYF. The CDR3 region has the DNA TGTGCCAGCAGTCTTCCGGGGAAAGAGACCCAGTACTTC.

The V call is TRBV6-2 or TRBV6-3, the J call TRBJ2-2, with D uncertain. The CDR3 is 15 residues long. The germline V gene encodes CDR1 MNHEY and CDR2 SVGEGT. V was trimmed by 0 bases and J by 4 bases, leaving 9 bases between them. CDR3 sequence: CASSYSAPITGELFF. In DNA form, the CDR3 reads TGTGCCAGCAGTTACTCGGCCCCAATCACCGGGGAGCTGTTTTTT.

This clone showed up just once. V and J are TRBV6-5 and TRBJ1-5; D perhaps matches TRBD1 (5 bases). The CDR3 totals 16 residues. Trimming left V 2 bases short and J 4 bases short, with 15 bases between. The germline gives CDR1 MNHEY, CDR2 SVGAGI. In DNA form, the CDR3 reads TGTGCCAGCAGTTACCTGGCGGGACGGCTAAATCAGCCCCAGCATTTT. It is translated as CASSYLAGRLNQPQHF.

The chain couples TRBV10-1 to TRBJ2-2; D may be TRBD2 (5 bases). V gave up 8 bases and J gave up 1 base, with 11 bases separating them. In germline, CDR1 is WNHNN, CDR2 SYGVQD (reference sequence). The CDR3 is 14 amino acids. The CDR3 here is CASPQEENTGELFF. The CDR3 DNA reads TGCGCCAGCCCTCAGGAGGAGAACACCGGGGAGCTGTTTTTT.

The genes are TRBV9 and TRBJ1-2; TRBD1 aligns across 7 bases. The V and J ends lost 4 bases and 6 bases, in that order; junction bases with no gene match: 9. The CDR3 is made up of 14 amino acids. Per the germline V gene, CDR1 is SGDLS and CDR2 is YYNGEE. The chain's CDR3 is CASSRDSAGDGYTF. In DNA, the CDR3 is TGTGCCAGCAGCCGGGACAGCGCCGGAGATGGCTACACCTTC.

The chain has TRBV6-5 and TRBJ2-7, with D tentatively TRBD2 (6 bases). The CDR3 extends over 13 amino acids. Germline CDR1 is MNHEY and CDR2 is SVGAGI. Trimming shortened V by 4 bases and J by 4 bases, and 11 bases separated the two germline ends. The chain's CDR3 is CASSSGTFYEQYF. The CDR3 bases are TGTGCCAGCAGTTCTGGGACTTTTTACGAGCAGTACTTC.

This chain links TRBV21-1 with TRBJ1-6. TRBV21-1 has pseudogene status. This CDR3 contains 18 residues. CDR3 DNA sequence: TGTGCCAGCAGCAAAGTTTCGGGAGATAGCTCCTATAATTCACCCCTCCACTTT. Its protein is CASSKVSGDSSYNSPLHF.